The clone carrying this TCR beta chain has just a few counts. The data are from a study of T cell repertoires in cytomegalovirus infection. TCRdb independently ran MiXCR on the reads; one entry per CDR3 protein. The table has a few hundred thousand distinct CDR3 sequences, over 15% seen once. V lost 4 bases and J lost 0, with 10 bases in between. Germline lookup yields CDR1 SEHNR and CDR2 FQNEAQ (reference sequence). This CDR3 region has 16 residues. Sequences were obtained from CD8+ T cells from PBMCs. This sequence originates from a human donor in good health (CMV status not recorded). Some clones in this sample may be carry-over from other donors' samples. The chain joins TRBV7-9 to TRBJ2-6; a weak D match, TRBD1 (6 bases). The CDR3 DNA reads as TGTGCCAGCAGCTCCTGGACAGCCTCTGGGGCCAACGTCCTGACTTTC. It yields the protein CASSSWTASGANVLTF.